This record looks at one TCR beta chain sequence and its context. The read gets to within 3 residues of the CDR3 end, and the germline J gene fills in the rest. CDR1 LGHDT and CDR2 YNNKEL come from the germline V gene (reference sequence). The CDR3 extends over 11 amino acids. The entry originates in a study of T cells in women clearing cervical HPV infection. The protocol was immunoSEQ multiplex PCR, while the TCRdb copy is restricted to in-frame clones and leaves out a portion. The sample has about 19,000 clones. The sequenced material came from blood buffy coat. The chain is built from TRBV3-1 (or the pseudogene TRBV3-2) and TRBJ2-4; D is possibly TRBD1 (5 bases). This sequence originates from a woman aged 18-70 years with a cervical HPV16 infection that either progressed to CIN3+ or cleared (not recorded which). This CDR3 reads CASSSLQGQYF. CDR3 bases read: TGTGCCAGCAGCAGCCTCCAGGGT.